Below are 31 T cell receptor beta chains sequenced from a single sample in a study of T cell clones after liver transplantation. Sequencing used immunoSEQ multiplex PCR; TCRdb keeps in-frame clones, though not all of them. This sample carries around 100,000 clones, roughly 80% of them seen once, and the ten largest clones take roughly 2.8%. Here the sequenced sample was CD4+ T cells from blood, taken 45 to 50 months after liver transplant. The receptors come from a human patient who received a liver transplant. These T cells may partly come from the graft donor.

This clone was seen once. V and J are TRBV5-4 and TRBJ2-3; 9 positions agree with TRBD1. The CDR3 sequence is 15 residues long. After removal of 4 bases from V and 4 bases from J, the junction contained 7 bases not matched to a gene. CDR1 and CDR2 from the germline V gene are SGHNT and YYREEE (reference sequence). CDR3: CASSRRDRVADTQYF. The DNA of the CDR3 is TGTGCCAGCAGCCGCCGGGACAGGGTCGCAGATACGCAGTATTTT.

This clone has just a few counts. The chain is built from TRBV19 and TRBJ1-2; no definite D call. Germline CDR1 reads LNHDA; CDR2 reads SQIVND (reference sequence). This CDR3 is 15 amino acids long. Trimming stripped 6 bases from V and 4 bases from J, with 18 bases between. CDR3: CASRDGRINVYGYTF. The DNA of the CDR3 is TGTGCCAGTAGAGATGGTCGGATAAACGTCTATGGCTACACCTTC.

This sequence joins TRBV7-2 and TRBJ2-7, with 9 bases matching TRBD1. The CDR3 is made up of 16 amino acids. With V trimmed by 4 bases and J by 4 bases, 11 bases remained unmatched. CDR1 is SGHTA, CDR2 FQGNSA, per germline. The CDR3 coding sequence is TGTGCCAGCAGCTCGAAAAGGGGACAGGGACTTTACGAGCAGTACTTC. This gives the protein CASSSKRGQGLYEQYF.

The table lists this clone with a count of one. The V gene is TRBV5-5, the J gene TRBJ1-1, with 9 positions matching TRBD1. Trimming took 2 bases from V and 1 from J; bases not matched to a gene: 3. Germline lookup yields CDR1 SGHKS and CDR2 YYEKEE (reference sequence). The CDR3 has 15 residues. In DNA, the CDR3 is TGTGCCAGCAGCTTCGGACAGGGGTGGAACACTGAAGCTTTCTTT. This encodes CASSFGQGWNTEAFF.

The chain links TRBV28 to TRBJ1-2; the D gene is possibly TRBD1 (6 bases). Trimming shortened V by 6 bases and J by 8 bases, and 16 bases separated the two germline ends. The CDR3 totals 13 residues. The germline V gene has CDR1 MDHEN and CDR2 SYDVKM. The CDR3 DNA sequence: TGTGCCAGCAGCTCGGGACACCGTGTGGGCTACACCTTC. Its protein is CASSSGHRVGYTF.

This rearrangement joins TRBV28 to TRBJ1-1, with 9 nucleotides matching TRBD1. Losses at the gene ends were 8 bases for V and 0 bases for J; bases not matched to a gene: 7. The CDR3 extends over 15 amino acids. Germline V gives CDR1 MDHEN, CDR2 SYDVKM. CDR3 amino acids: CASGQGWSMNTEAFF. CDR3 coding DNA: TGTGCCAGCGGACAGGGGTGGAGCATGAACACTGAAGCTTTCTTT.

The chain is built from TRBV6-1 and TRBJ1-2, with D possibly matching TRBD1 (5 bases). Between the trimmed V and J ends, which lost 7 bases and 4 bases, there was a span of 13 bases. The CDR3 loop spans 13 amino acids. Germline CDR1 is MNHNS and CDR2 is SASEGT. In DNA form, the CDR3 reads TGTGCCAGCATCACGGGGGGGAGCTATGGCTACACCTTC. Translation gives CASITGGSYGYTF.

This clone has a handful of counts. CDR3 amino acids: CASSHVSYGYTF. The DNA of the CDR3 is TGTGCCAGCAGCCACGTTTCCTATGGCTACACCTTC. V and J are TRBV7-9 and TRBJ1-2; D remains ambiguous. The CDR3 is 12 residues long. Germline-derived CDR1 and CDR2 are SEHNR and FQNEAQ (reference sequence). V lost 5 bases to trimming and J lost 4 bases, with 8 bases between them.

The V call is TRBV11-2, the J call TRBJ1-4, with D possibly TRBD1 on 6 matching bases. Germline V gene data show CDR1 as SGHAT and CDR2 as FQNNGV. The CDR3 is made up of 13 amino acids. V lost 1 base to trimming and J lost 11 bases, with 11 bases between them. The CDR3 spells CASSLGGADKLFF. CDR3 in DNA: TGTGCCAGCAGCTTAGGGGGGGCGGACAAACTGTTTTTT.

The CDR3 sequence is CASRRTGEETQYF. CDR3 in DNA: TGTGCCAGCAGAAGGACAGGGGAAGAGACCCAGTACTTC. This chain links TRBV27 with TRBJ2-5; TRBD1 agrees at 9 bases. V trimming: 6 bases; J trimming: 3 bases; junction bases outside the gene matches: 2. The CDR3 contains 13 residues. Germline V gene lookup returns CDR1 MNHEY and CDR2 SMNVEV (reference sequence).

The rearrangement links TRBV15 to TRBJ2-3; D is possibly TRBD2 (5 bases). This CDR3 contains 17 residues. Trimming removed 0 bases at V and 2 bases at J, with 15 bases between. Per germline, CDR1 LNHNV and CDR2 YYDKDF (reference sequence). The CDR3 spells CATSRDFRGPTTDTQYF. As DNA, the CDR3 is TGTGCCACCAGCAGAGATTTCCGGGGTCCTACCACAGATACGCAGTATTTT.

The gene calls are TRBV4-3 and TRBJ2-5; no firm D call. The ends were cut back, 1 base at V and 5 bases at J, with 14 bases in the middle. Germline V lookup: CDR1 LGHNA, CDR2 YSLEER. This CDR3 spans 15 amino acids. The CDR3 bases are TGCGCCAGCAGCCAAGGGTTCGGACGAGCGGAGACCCAGTACTTC. It translates to CASSQGFGRAETQYF.

The chain uses TRBV11-2 and TRBJ2-4, with a possible D match to TRBD2 (5 bases). V lost 1 base and J 0 bases, leaving 10 bases between the germline ends. Germline loops: CDR1 SGHAT, CDR2 FQNNGV. There are 16 residues in the CDR3. CDR3 sequence reads: CASSLGSGLAKNIQYF. The CDR3 bases are TGTGCCAGCAGCTTAGGAAGCGGCTTAGCCAAAAACATTCAGTACTTC.

The V call is TRBV18, the J call TRBJ1-5; TRBD1 might be the D (5 bases). Germline CDR1 reads KGHSH; CDR2 reads LQKENI. This CDR3 spans 17 amino acids. Trimming left V 0 bases short and J 1 base short, with 13 bases between. The CDR3 coding sequence is TGTGCCAGCTCACCACCGCAGGGTAAGACCAGCAATCAGCCCCAGCATTTT. Translating it yields CASSPPQGKTSNQPQHF.

The genes are TRBV7-9 and TRBJ2-5, with D possibly being TRBD1 (5 bases). Between the trimmed V and J ends, which lost 1 base and 5 bases, there was a span of 14 bases. Germline V gene sequence: CDR1 SEHNR, CDR2 FQNEAQ (reference sequence). The CDR3 is made up of 15 amino acids. DNA for the CDR3: TGTGCCAGCAGCTTAGAGGCAGGGCCGGAGGAGACCCAGTACTTC. Its protein is CASSLEAGPEETQYF.

The rearrangement uses TRBV7-2 and TRBJ2-6; D is ambiguous. In germline, CDR1 is SGHTA, CDR2 FQGNSA. This CDR3 is built from 12 residues. The V gene lost 5 bases and the J gene lost 5 bases, with 4 bases spanning the gap. The CDR3 bases are TGTGCCAGCAGCCCCTGGGCCAACGTCCTGACTTTC. This codes for CASSPWANVLTF.

The V call is TRBV4-1, the J call TRBJ1-5; tentative D call: TRBD1 (5 bases). The germline V gene has CDR1 MGHRA and CDR2 YSYEKL. The CDR3 contains 17 residues. Trimming removed 4 bases at V and 0 bases at J, with 16 bases between. The CDR3 DNA reads TGCGCCAGCAGCCGAGACGACAGAGCCTATAGCAATCAGCCCCAGCATTTT. Protein product: CASSRDDRAYSNQPQHF.

This clone was recorded a few times. This chain connects TRBV11-3 to TRBJ2-1; TRBD2 aligns across 10 bases. The junction had 12 bases not matched to a gene; V was cut back by 6 bases and J by 7 bases. Per the germline V gene, CDR1 is SGHNT and CDR2 is YENEEA. The CDR3 consists of 16 residues. The CDR3, as DNA: TGTGCCAGCAGTTCAGAGTGGCCTAGCGGGGGTAATGAGCAGTTCTTC. Translation: CASSSEWPSGGNEQFF.

In this sample, this clone turned up a few times. In DNA, the CDR3 is TGTGCCAGCAGCCTACGGGGACAGGGATCCTACGAGCAGTACTTC. It translates to CASSLRGQGSYEQYF. The chain recombines TRBV7-8 with TRBJ2-7; 9 bases match TRBD1. J lost 1 base, V lost 5 bases, and 6 bases had no gene match. In germline, CDR1 is SGHVS, CDR2 FQNEAQ. The CDR3 has 15 amino acids.

This clone was counted between two and nine times. The V gene is TRBV4-1, the J gene TRBJ1-1; D is uncertain. Trimming removed 0 bases at V and 1 base at J, with 3 bases between. CDR1 and CDR2 from the germline V gene are MGHRA and YSYEKL. The CDR3 totals 13 residues. The CDR3 sequence: CASSQDRNTEAFF. The CDR3 bases are TGCGCCAGCAGCCAAGACAGGAACACTGAAGCTTTCTTT.

This clone was seen only a few times. The gene calls are TRBV9 and TRBJ1-1; 10 nucleotides align to TRBD1. This CDR3 spans 21 amino acids. J gave up 0 bases and V 4 bases, and 21 bases lay outside the gene matches. The V gene's germline CDR1 is SGDLS and CDR2 YYNGEE. Here the CDR3 reads CASSQSQFLFRDRGVNTEAFF. The DNA of the CDR3 is TGTGCCAGCAGCCAAAGTCAATTCTTGTTCCGGGACAGGGGTGTGAACACTGAAGCTTTCTTT.

The chain couples TRBV4-1 to TRBJ2-3; TRBD2 matches 12 bases. CDR3 length: 18 residues. The ends lost 2 bases at V and 5 bases at J; junction bases unmatched: 11. In germline, CDR1 is MGHRA, CDR2 YSYEKL. Written as DNA, the CDR3 is TGCGCCAGCAGCCAACTCCCCCCTAGCGGGAGGGTGAGAGATACGCAGTATTTT. Protein sequence: CASSQLPPSGRVRDTQYF.

A note on this clone: The junction does not match germline at one end; this may be a read error. The rearrangement links TRBV2 to TRBJ2-7; D not certain. The CDR3 is 15 amino acids. In germline, CDR1 is SNHLY, CDR2 FYNNEI. The CDR3, as DNA: TGTGCCAGCAGTGAAGGTCGGACGCCCTCCTACGGGCAGTACTTC. Translation: CASSEGRTPSYGQYF.

The V call is TRBV6-1, the J call TRBJ2-7, with D possibly TRBD1 on 6 matching bases. Trimming took off 7 bases at V and 7 bases at J, with 23 bases between the two ends. The CDR3 consists of 15 residues. Germline CDR1 reads MNHNS; CDR2 reads SASEGT. Written as DNA, the CDR3 is TGTGCCAGCACCACACAGGGCCTTTCCGATATTGAGCAGTACTTC. Its translation: CASTTQGLSDIEQYF.

The chain recombines TRBV6-1 with TRBJ2-2, with D possibly matching TRBD2 (5 bases). Germline V gene sequence: CDR1 MNHNS, CDR2 SASEGT. This CDR3 is 15 amino acids long. V was cut by 5 bases and J by 1 base, with 11 bases left in between. The CDR3 region has the DNA TGTGCCAGCAGTACTCGGGCGGGGAACACCGGGGAGCTGTTTTTT. Translation: CASSTRAGNTGELFF.

The V gene is TRBV6-5, the J gene TRBJ1-2; a possible D gene is TRBD1 (5 bases). This CDR3 is built from 14 residues. V lost 5 bases to trimming and J lost 2 bases, with 12 bases between them. The V gene's germline CDR1 is MNHEY and CDR2 SVGAGI. The CDR3 protein is CASSPRGGNYGYTF. Written as DNA, the CDR3 is TGTGCCAGCAGTCCTCGGGGGGGGAACTATGGCTACACCTTC.

CDR3 sequence (DNA): TGTGCCAGCCTACCAGGGACTAGCAATGAGCAGTTCTTC. Its protein product is CASLPGTSNEQFF. This sequence joins TRBV18 and TRBJ2-1; 8 nucleotides line up with TRBD2. After removal of 8 bases from V and 6 bases from J, the junction contained 6 bases not matched to a gene. The CDR3 loop spans 13 amino acids. Germline CDR1 is KGHSH and CDR2 is LQKENI.

This chain links TRBV29-1 with TRBJ2-7; 7 bases agree with TRBD2. V was clipped by 4 bases and J by 5 bases; unmatched bases: 8. The germline V gene has CDR1 SQVTM and CDR2 ANQGSEA. The CDR3 totals 13 residues. The CDR3 is CSVASGRTHEQYF. As DNA, the CDR3 is TGCAGCGTTGCTAGCGGCCGTACGCACGAGCAGTACTTC.

The CDR3 DNA is TGTGCCAGCAGCTTAGCGGGATTTGCGGAGGATACGAAGCAGTACTTC. Translation: CASSLAGFAEDTKQYF. The chain links TRBV11-2 to TRBJ2-7, with D maybe TRBD2 (5 bases). This CDR3 comprises 16 residues. From germline, CDR1 is SGHAT and CDR2 FQNNGV. V was clipped by 1 base and J by 8 bases, with 21 bases between them.

The gene calls are TRBV5-1 and TRBJ1-2, with a weak D call TRBD1 (5 bases). This CDR3 has 14 residues. The V end lost 8 bases, the J end lost 5 bases, and 19 bases lay between the germline ends. Germline CDR1 and CDR2: SGHRS and YFSETQ. CDR3 bases: TGCGCCAGTAGATGGGACCGGGGTCCTTATGGCTACACCTTC. Residues: CASRWDRGPYGYTF.

The chain combines TRBV5-1 with TRBJ2-5, with D unresolved. CDR3 length: 13 residues. Germline V gene lookup returns CDR1 SGHRS and CDR2 YFSETQ. Between the trimmed V and J ends, which lost 1 base and 7 bases, there was a span of 11 bases. DNA of the CDR3: TGCGCCAGCAGCTTGTCTGAGCTGGTGACCCAGTACTTC. Its protein product is CASSLSELVTQYF.